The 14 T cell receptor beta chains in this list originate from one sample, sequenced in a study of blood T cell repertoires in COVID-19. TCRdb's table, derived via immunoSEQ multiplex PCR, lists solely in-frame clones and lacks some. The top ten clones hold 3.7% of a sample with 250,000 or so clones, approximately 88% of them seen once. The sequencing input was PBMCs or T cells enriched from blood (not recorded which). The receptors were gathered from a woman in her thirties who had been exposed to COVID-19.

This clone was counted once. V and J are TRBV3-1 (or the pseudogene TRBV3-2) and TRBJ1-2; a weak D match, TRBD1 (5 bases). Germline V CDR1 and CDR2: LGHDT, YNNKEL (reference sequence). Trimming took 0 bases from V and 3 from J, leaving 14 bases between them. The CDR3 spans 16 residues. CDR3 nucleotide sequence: TGTGCCAGCAGCCAAGATCTTGGTGACAGATACTATGGCTACACCTTC. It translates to CASSQDLGDRYYGYTF.

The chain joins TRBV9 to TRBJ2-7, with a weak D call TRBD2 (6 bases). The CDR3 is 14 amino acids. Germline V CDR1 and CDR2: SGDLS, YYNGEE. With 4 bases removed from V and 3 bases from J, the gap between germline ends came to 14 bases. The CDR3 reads CASSPGLRGYEQYF. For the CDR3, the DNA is TGTGCCAGCAGCCCTGGACTAAGAGGCTACGAGCAGTACTTC.

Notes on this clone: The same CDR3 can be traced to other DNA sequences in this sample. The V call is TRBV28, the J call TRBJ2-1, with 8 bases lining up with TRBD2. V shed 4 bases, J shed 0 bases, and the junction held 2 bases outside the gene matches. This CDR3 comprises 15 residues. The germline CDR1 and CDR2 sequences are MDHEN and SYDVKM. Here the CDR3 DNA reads TGTGCCAGCAGTTCAAGCGGGAGCTCCTACAATGAGCAGTTCTTC. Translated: CASSSSGSSYNEQFF.

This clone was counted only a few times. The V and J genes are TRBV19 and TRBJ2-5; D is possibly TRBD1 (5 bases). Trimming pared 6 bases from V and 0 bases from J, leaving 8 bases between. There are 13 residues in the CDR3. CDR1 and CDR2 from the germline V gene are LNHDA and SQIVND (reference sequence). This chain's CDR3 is CASSRQNQETQYF. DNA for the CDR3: TGTGCCAGTAGCCGACAGAACCAAGAGACCCAGTACTTC.

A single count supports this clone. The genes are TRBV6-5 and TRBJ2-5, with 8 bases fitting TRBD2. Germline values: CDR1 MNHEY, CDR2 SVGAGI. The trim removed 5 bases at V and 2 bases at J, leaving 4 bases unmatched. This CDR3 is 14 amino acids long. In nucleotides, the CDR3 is TGTGCCAGCAGTCAACTAGCGGTTCAAGAGACCCAGTACTTC. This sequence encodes CASSQLAVQETQYF.

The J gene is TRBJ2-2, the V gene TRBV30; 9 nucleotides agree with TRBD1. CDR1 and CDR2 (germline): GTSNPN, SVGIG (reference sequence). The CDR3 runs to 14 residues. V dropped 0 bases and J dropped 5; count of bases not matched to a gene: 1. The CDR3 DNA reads TGTGCCTGGAGTGTTGGGACAGGGACCGGGGAGCTGTTTTTT. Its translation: CAWSVGTGTGELFF.

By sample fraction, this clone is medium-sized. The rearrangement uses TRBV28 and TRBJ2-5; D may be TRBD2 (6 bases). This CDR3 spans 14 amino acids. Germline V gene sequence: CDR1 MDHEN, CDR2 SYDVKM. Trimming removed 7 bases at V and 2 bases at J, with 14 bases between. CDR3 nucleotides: TGTGCCAGCATCGGATGGAGGGGACAAGAGACCCAGTACTTC. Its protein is CASIGWRGQETQYF.

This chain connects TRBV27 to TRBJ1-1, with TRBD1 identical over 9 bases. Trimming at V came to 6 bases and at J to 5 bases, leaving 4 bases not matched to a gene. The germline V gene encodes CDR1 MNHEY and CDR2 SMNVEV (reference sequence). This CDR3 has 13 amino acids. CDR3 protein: CASRGTGRTEAFF. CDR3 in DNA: TGTGCCAGCAGAGGGACAGGGAGGACTGAAGCTTTCTTT.

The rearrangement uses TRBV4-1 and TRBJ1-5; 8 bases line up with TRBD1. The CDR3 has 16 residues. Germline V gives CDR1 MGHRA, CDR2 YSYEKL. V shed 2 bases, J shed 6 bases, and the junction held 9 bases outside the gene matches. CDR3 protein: CASSQSWTGKGQPQHF. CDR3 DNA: TGCGCCAGCAGCCAAAGCTGGACAGGGAAGGGTCAGCCCCAGCATTTT.

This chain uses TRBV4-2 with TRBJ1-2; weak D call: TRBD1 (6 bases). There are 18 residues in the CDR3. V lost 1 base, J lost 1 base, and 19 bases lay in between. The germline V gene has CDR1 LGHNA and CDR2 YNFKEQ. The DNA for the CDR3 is TGTGCCAGCAGCCAAGCGGTAGGCAGGGGATATCGTAACTATGGCTACACCTTC. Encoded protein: CASSQAVGRGYRNYGYTF.

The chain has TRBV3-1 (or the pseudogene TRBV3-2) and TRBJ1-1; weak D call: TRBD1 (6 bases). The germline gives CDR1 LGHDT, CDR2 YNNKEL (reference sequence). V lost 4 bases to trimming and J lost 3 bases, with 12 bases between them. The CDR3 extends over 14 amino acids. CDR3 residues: CASSLRQEDTEAFF. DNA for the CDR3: TGTGCCAGCAGCCTTAGACAGGAAGACACTGAAGCTTTCTTT.

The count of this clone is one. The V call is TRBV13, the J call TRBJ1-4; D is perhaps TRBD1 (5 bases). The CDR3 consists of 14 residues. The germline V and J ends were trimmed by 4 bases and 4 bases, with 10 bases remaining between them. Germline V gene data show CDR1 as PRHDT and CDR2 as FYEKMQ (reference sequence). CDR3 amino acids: CASSSGLSNEKLFF. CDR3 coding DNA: TGTGCCAGCAGCTCGGGACTGAGTAATGAAAAACTGTTTTTT. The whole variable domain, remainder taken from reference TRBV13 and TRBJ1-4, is AAGVIQSPRHLIKEKRETATLKCYPIPRHDTVYWYQQGPGQDPQFLISFYEKMQSDKGSIPDRFSAQQFSDYHSELNMSSLELGDSALYFCASSSGLSNEKLFFGSGTQLSVL.

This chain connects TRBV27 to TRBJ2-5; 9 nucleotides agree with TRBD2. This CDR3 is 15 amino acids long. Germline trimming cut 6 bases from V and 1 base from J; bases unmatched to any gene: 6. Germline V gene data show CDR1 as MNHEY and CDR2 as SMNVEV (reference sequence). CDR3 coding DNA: TGTGCCAGCAGAAGACTAGCGGATTCCCAAGAGACCCAGTACTTC. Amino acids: CASRRLADSQETQYF.

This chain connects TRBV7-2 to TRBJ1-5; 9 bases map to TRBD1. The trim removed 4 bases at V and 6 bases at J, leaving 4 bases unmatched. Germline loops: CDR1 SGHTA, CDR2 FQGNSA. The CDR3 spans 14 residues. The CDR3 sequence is CASSSQGARQPQHF. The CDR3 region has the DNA TGTGCCAGCAGCTCACAGGGGGCGCGTCAGCCCCAGCATTTT.